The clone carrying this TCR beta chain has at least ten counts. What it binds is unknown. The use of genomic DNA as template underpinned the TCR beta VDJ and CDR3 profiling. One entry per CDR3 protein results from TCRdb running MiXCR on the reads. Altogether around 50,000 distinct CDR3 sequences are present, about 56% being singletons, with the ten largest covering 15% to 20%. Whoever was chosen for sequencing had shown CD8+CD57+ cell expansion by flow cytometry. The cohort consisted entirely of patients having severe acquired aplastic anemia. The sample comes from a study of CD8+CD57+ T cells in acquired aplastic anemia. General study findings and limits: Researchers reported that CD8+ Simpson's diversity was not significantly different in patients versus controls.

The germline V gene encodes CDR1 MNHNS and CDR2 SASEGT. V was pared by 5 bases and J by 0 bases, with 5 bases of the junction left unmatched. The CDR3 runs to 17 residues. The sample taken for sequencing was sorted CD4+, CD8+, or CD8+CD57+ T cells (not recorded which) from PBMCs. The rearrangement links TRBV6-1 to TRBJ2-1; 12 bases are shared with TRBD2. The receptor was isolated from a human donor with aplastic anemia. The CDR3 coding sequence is TGTGCCAGCAGTCCCGGGACTAGCGGGCCCTCCTACAATGAGCAGTTCTTC. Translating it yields CASSPGTSGPSYNEQFF.